The 27 T cell receptor beta chains given below trace back to one sample, sequenced in a study of T cells in Graves' hyperthyroidism and ophthalmopathy. TCR beta CDR3 regions were amplified from RNA transcripts. An initial round of RT-PCR targeting the TCR CDR3 relied on the HTBI primer set. TCRdb re-analysed the multiplex PCR reads in MiXCR, keeping a single row per CDR3 protein. The data show 40,000 to 65,000 distinct CDR3 sequences, over 40% seen once. Source material: blood. All receptors derive from a woman aged 50 to 60 with Graves' ophthalmopathy.

The rearrangement joins TRBV20-1 to TRBJ1-4, with no clear D. This CDR3 has 14 amino acids. CDR1 DFQATT and CDR2 SNEGSKA come from the germline V gene (reference sequence). Trimming left V 2 bases short and J 8 bases short, with 15 bases between. CDR3 sequence reads: CSARNDVSGEKLFF. The CDR3 DNA sequence: TGCAGTGCTAGAAACGACGTATCGGGCGAAAAACTGTTTTTT.

This clonotype came up a few times. V usage is TRBV10-3 and J usage is TRBJ1-2; 8 bases align to TRBD1. The CDR3 is 14 residues long. Germline V CDR1 and CDR2: ENHRY, SYGVKD. Trimming removed 7 bases from V and 4 bases from J; junction bases left unmatched: 8. CDR3 region: CAIIPGTGTYGYTF. For the CDR3, the DNA is TGTGCCATCATCCCCGGGACAGGTACCTATGGCTACACCTTC.

V is TRBV10-1 and J is TRBJ2-2, with 7 positions matching TRBD2. Germline CDR1 and CDR2: WNHNN and SYGVQD (reference sequence). Unmatched junction bases numbered 0, after V lost 2 bases and J lost 6 bases. The length of the CDR3 is 13 residues. In DNA, the CDR3 is TGCGCCAGCAGTGAGCGGGAGGCCGGGGAGCTGTTTTTT. Translating it yields CASSEREAGELFF.

This clonotype was detected ten times or more. The CDR3 sequence: CSALTPSGTGELFF. The CDR3 DNA sequence: TGCAGTGCCCTGACCCCTTCGGGGACCGGGGAGCTGTTTTTT. The rearrangement joins TRBV20-1 to TRBJ2-2, with a weak D call TRBD2 (5 bases). Trimming left V 6 bases short and J 5 bases short, with 16 bases between. Germline-derived CDR1 and CDR2 are DFQATT and SNEGSKA (reference sequence). The CDR3 totals 14 residues.

The rearrangement joins TRBV9 to TRBJ2-7, with 9 bases identical to TRBD1. V shed 4 bases and J 6 bases; nucleotides not matched to a gene: 11. The germline gives CDR1 SGDLS, CDR2 YYNGEE. The CDR3 sequence is 15 residues long. CDR3 protein: CASSLGGTGLSEQYF. The CDR3, as DNA: TGTGCCAGCAGCCTCGGGGGGACAGGGCTGTCCGAGCAGTACTTC.

Many counts were recorded for this clonotype. The gene calls are TRBV28 and TRBJ1-2, with unresolved D. There are 10 residues in the CDR3. Looked up from germline, CDR1 is MDHEN and CDR2 is SYDVKM. Trimming shortened V by 6 bases and J by 7 bases, and 6 bases separated the two germline ends. CDR3 amino acids: CASRGLGYTF. The DNA of the CDR3 is TGTGCCAGCAGAGGGCTTGGCTACACCTTC.

This clonotype has a count of ten or more. The V gene is TRBV12-3 or TRBV12-4, the J gene TRBJ1-4; D unresolved. The CDR3 has 11 amino acids. V shed 6 bases and J shed 4 bases, with 3 bases lying between them. For the CDR3, the DNA is TGTGCCAGCAGGGGTAATGAAAAACTGTTTTTT. This sequence encodes CASRGNEKLFF.

This clonotype was found many times. The V gene is TRBV7-3, the J gene TRBJ2-1; 12 bases align to TRBD2. This CDR3 is 17 amino acids long. After removal of 5 bases from V and 3 bases from J, the junction contained 8 bases not matched to a gene. CDR1 is SGHTA, CDR2 FQGTGA, per germline. For the CDR3, the DNA is TGTGCCAGCAGCCCTAGCGGGGGGGCCAAGGGCTACAATGAGCAGTTCTTC. Translating gives CASSPSGGAKGYNEQFF.

With respect to this clonotype: One base away lies a much larger clone, so this may be a sequencing read error. DNA of the CDR3: TGCGCCAGCAGCCAAGTAGCTAGTCCCACAGATACGCAGTATTTT. It is translated as CASSQVASPTDTQYF. The chain combines TRBV4-1 with TRBJ2-3; D is ambiguous. Germline CDR1 and CDR2: MGHRA and YSYEKL. The CDR3 is 15 amino acids. The ends were cut back, 1 base at V and 2 bases at J, with 10 bases in the middle.

The CDR3 DNA reads as TGCAGTGCTAGAGATGGCCCGGGGGAAAATTCACCCCTCCACTTT. This gives the protein CSARDGPGENSPLHF. The gene calls are TRBV20-1 and TRBJ1-6, with D maybe TRBD1 (5 bases). Germline V gene data show CDR1 as DFQATT and CDR2 as SNEGSKA (reference sequence). With 0 bases removed from V and 7 bases from J, the gap between germline ends came to 13 bases. The CDR3 loop spans 15 amino acids.

For this clonotype: This likely comes from a read error, as the CDR3 has no conserved phenylalanine or tryptophan at its end. Because the CDR3's place on the DNA is in doubt, the DNA is left out and the CDR3 is given as listed by TCRdb. The chain joins TRBV7-9 to TRBJ2-1; TRBD2, as called in the table, went unchecked against the DNA. CDR1 SEHNR and CDR2 FQNEAQ come from the germline V gene (reference sequence). The CDR3 totals 16 residues, both ends included. CDR3: CASSLGGGLAGGVGFL.

V is TRBV9 and J is TRBJ1-5; a weak D match, TRBD1 (6 bases). Germline assignment: CDR1 SGDLS and CDR2 YYNGEE. This CDR3 contains 14 residues. The CDR3 DNA reads TGTGCTAGCGGCGTAGGACAGTTTAATCAGCCCCAGCATTTT. As protein: CASGVGQFNQPQHF.

This chain connects TRBV19 to TRBJ2-3, with TRBD1 matching over 10 bases. The CDR3 is 15 residues long. V shed 4 bases and J 11 bases; nucleotides not matched to a gene: 12. Germline V CDR1 and CDR2: LNHDA, SQIVND (reference sequence). CDR3 bases: TGTGCCAGTAGTACGACAGGGGGCGGCTACAATGAGCAGTATTTT. Its translation is CASSTTGGGYNEQYF.

V is TRBV4-1 and J is TRBJ1-3; D is ambiguous. CDR1 is MGHRA, CDR2 YSYEKL, per germline. Trimming left V 4 bases short and J 0 bases short, with 10 bases between. This CDR3 comprises 15 residues. CDR3 DNA sequence: TGCGCCAGCAGCCTTAGGGCGGTCTCTGGAAACACCATATATTTT. Translating it yields CASSLRAVSGNTIYF.

This clonotype was counted ten times or more. The chain joins TRBV9 to TRBJ2-7, with 12 bases that match TRBD2. Germline CDR1 reads SGDLS; CDR2 reads YYNGEE. The trim removed 6 bases at V and 5 bases at J, leaving 9 bases unmatched. The CDR3 consists of 15 residues. Here the CDR3 reads CASTPTSGSLNEQYF. The CDR3 nucleotides are TGTGCCAGCACCCCGACTAGCGGGAGTCTCAACGAGCAGTACTTC.

This clonotype occurred many times. The rearrangement links TRBV4-1 to TRBJ2-3, with 8 bases aligning to TRBD2. Germline V gives CDR1 MGHRA, CDR2 YSYEKL. The CDR3 runs to 16 residues. Unmatched junction bases numbered 6, after V lost 0 bases and J lost 4 bases. CDR3 nucleotide sequence: TGCGCCAGCAGCCAAGATCTGGGACTAGGGGCAGATACGCAGTATTTT. This encodes CASSQDLGLGADTQYF.

The table lists this clonotype with a count of one. J is TRBJ2-1 and V is TRBV2; 13 nucleotides agree with TRBD2. V was clipped by 6 bases and J by 7 bases; unmatched bases: 12. The CDR3 consists of 17 residues. The germline CDR1 and CDR2 sequences are SNHLY and FYNNEI. This CDR3 is CASSLTSGGAGTNEQFF. CDR3 bases: TGTGCCAGCAGCCTCACTAGCGGGGGGGCTGGGACGAATGAGCAGTTCTTC. Using reference TRBV2 and TRBJ2-1 for the parts outside the CDR3, the full variable domain is EPEVTQTPSHQVTQMGQEVILRCVPISNHLYFYWYRQILGQKVEFLVSFYNNEISEKSEIFDDQFSVERPDGSNFTLKIRSTKLEDSAMYFCASSLTSGGAGTNEQFFGPGTRLTVL.

This clonotype was recorded many times. The chain couples TRBV6-2 or TRBV6-3 to TRBJ1-2, with D possibly TRBD1 on 5 matching bases. Germline CDR1 reads MNHEY; CDR2 reads SVGEGT. V lost 2 bases, J lost 3 bases, and 7 bases lay in between. The CDR3 totals 13 residues. Here the CDR3 reads CASSYVGDYGYTF. CDR3 coding DNA: TGTGCCAGCAGTTACGTAGGGGACTATGGCTACACCTTC.

About this clonotype: A read error may account for a junction end that differs from germline. The genes are TRBV2 and TRBJ2-1; tentatively, D is TRBD1 (6 bases). The germline gives CDR1 SNHLY, CDR2 FYNNEI. The CDR3 length is 13 residues. The CDR3 sequence: CASGEGVWDEQFF. The CDR3 DNA follows: TGTGCCAGCGGTGAGGGGGTATGGGATGAGCAGTTCTTT.

Points on this clonotype: The junction shows a germline mismatch at one end, possibly a read error. The V call is TRBV10-3, the J call TRBJ1-5; tentatively, D is TRBD1 (5 bases). This CDR3 is 13 amino acids long. In germline, CDR1 is ENHRY, CDR2 SYGVKD. The DNA of the CDR3 is TGTGCCATCAGCGAGTCGGGGGAACAGCCCCGGCATTTT. As protein: CAISESGEQPRHF.

The chain is built from TRBV2 and TRBJ2-3; D is perhaps TRBD1 or TRBD2 (6 bases each). Germline-derived CDR1 and CDR2 are SNHLY and FYNNEI. Trimming left V 4 bases short and J 2 bases short, with 13 bases between. The CDR3 sequence is 15 residues long. The CDR3 nucleotides read TGTGCCAGCAGTGGAGGGGGGCAGTACACAGATACGCAGTATTTT. Protein sequence: CASSGGGQYTDTQYF.

This clonotype was seen repeatedly, ten times or more. Written as DNA, the CDR3 is TGTGCCAGCAGTTACTCGGGCAGGGGGTTCGGAAACACCGGGGAGCTGTTTTTT. Residues: CASSYSGRGFGNTGELFF. The chain has TRBV6-5 and TRBJ2-2; 7 bases match TRBD1. From germline, CDR1 is MNHEY and CDR2 SVGAGI. With 0 bases clipped from V and 2 bases from J, the junction kept 9 bases outside the gene matches. The CDR3 runs to 18 residues.

The chain links TRBV5-8 to TRBJ1-2; D is unclear. The CDR3 has 13 amino acids. Germline values: CDR1 SGHTS, CDR2 YDEGEE. Trimming removed 2 bases at V and 8 bases at J, with 13 bases between. CDR3 nucleotides: TGTGCCAGCAGCTTAGGCGAAACATTGGGCTACACCTTC. Its protein is CASSLGETLGYTF.

This clonotype was counted at least ten times. The gene calls are TRBV2 and TRBJ1-3, with 7 bases lining up with TRBD1. After removal of 6 bases from V and 3 bases from J, the junction contained 5 bases not matched to a gene. In germline, CDR1 is SNHLY, CDR2 FYNNEI. This CDR3 has 14 amino acids. The CDR3 region is CASRRQGGGNTIYF. CDR3 nucleotide sequence: TGTGCCAGCAGAAGACAGGGAGGTGGAAACACCATATATTTT.

This clonotype was detected ten times or more. The chain recombines TRBV27 with TRBJ2-5; a possible D gene is TRBD2 (6 bases). The V gene's germline CDR1 is MNHEY and CDR2 SMNVEV (reference sequence). The length of the CDR3 is 13 residues. Trimming left V 6 bases short and J 3 bases short, with 11 bases between. DNA for the CDR3: TGTGCCAGCAGCTTGACTAGAGAAGAGACCCAGTACTTC. Its translation: CASSLTREETQYF.

Notes on this clonotype: A single base separates this from a much larger clone, so it may be a read error. The J gene is TRBJ2-2, the V gene TRBV6-1, with 9 bases identical to TRBD2. The V gene's germline CDR1 is MNHNS and CDR2 SASEGT. The CDR3 has 16 amino acids. CDR3 residues: CASGERGGANTGELFF. The CDR3 DNA reads as TGTGCCAGCGGTGAACGCGGGGGGGCGAACACCGGGGAGCTGTTTTTT.

The chain recombines TRBV7-2 with TRBJ2-1; 7 bases match TRBD2. This CDR3 region has 15 residues. V dropped 4 bases and J dropped 10; count of bases not matched to a gene: 13. The germline gives CDR1 SGHTA, CDR2 FQGNSA. The CDR3 here is CASSSSGGVTEEQFF. The CDR3 DNA follows: TGTGCCAGCAGCTCTAGCGGAGGGGTTACAGAGGAGCAGTTCTTC.